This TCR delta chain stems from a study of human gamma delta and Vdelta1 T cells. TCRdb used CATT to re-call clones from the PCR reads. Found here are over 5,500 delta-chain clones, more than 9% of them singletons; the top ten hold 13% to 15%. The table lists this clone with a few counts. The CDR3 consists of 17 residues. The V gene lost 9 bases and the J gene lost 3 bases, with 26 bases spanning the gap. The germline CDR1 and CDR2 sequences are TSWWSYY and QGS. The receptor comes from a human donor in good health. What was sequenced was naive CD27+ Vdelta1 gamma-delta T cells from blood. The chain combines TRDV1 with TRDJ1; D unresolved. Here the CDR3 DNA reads TGTGCTCTGGAGTACGCGGGCCCACGTATACAAGCCGATAAACTCATCTTT. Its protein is CALEYAGPRIQADKLIF.